This T cell receptor beta chain derives from a study of blood T cells in healthy people across ages. General observations from the study: It was found that TCR beta diversity correlated strongly with the percentage of naive T cells. Aged donors had fewer naive CD4+ cells and lower diversity than long-lived donors.

Worth noting for this clonotype: Its antigen remains unknown. The junction and the germline gene differ at one end; a read error may be behind it.

This CDR3 region has 12 residues. Per sample, a minimum of 6.5 million PBMCs were isolated. Using a J-beta primer mix together with a sample-barcoded 5' primer, a second PCR was run for about 7 to 12 cycles. TCRdb recomputed calls from the 5' RACE reads with MiXCR, one row per CDR3 protein. The table records under 700,000 distinct CDR3 sequences, nearly 25% of them present only once. These same records also appear under a second study, on T cells of mothers and their children. According to that study: Three healthy Caucasian mothers served as donors, and their six children did as well.

This sequence joins TRBV12-3 or TRBV12-4 and TRBJ2-7, with D possibly TRBD1 on 6 matching bases. Specimen: blood. The receptor comes from a boy between 10 and 17 years old in good health. This CDR3 reads CAGSLQGAEQYF. In DNA form, the CDR3 reads TGTGCCGGCAGTTTACAGGGCGCCGAGCAGTACTTC.